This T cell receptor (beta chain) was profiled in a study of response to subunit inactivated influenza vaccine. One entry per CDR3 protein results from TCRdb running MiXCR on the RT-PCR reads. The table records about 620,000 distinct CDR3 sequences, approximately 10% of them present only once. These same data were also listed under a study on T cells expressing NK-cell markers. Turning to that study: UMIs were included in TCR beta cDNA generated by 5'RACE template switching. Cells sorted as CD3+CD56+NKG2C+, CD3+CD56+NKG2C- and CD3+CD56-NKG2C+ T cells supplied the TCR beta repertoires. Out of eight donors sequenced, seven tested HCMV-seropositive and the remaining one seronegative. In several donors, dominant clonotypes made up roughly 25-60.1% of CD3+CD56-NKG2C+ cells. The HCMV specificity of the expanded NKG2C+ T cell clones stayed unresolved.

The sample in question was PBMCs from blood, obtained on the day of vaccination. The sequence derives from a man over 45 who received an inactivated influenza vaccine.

In DNA form, the CDR3 reads TGTGCCAGCAGCACGACAGGGTACGCGTACGAGCAGTACTTC. This gives the protein CASSTTGYAYEQYF. This chain connects TRBV13 to TRBJ2-7; 7 nucleotides match TRBD1. Germline trimming cut 5 bases from V and 4 bases from J; bases unmatched to any gene: 8. This CDR3 spans 14 amino acids. Germline CDR1 is PRHDT and CDR2 is FYEKMQ (reference sequence).